This T cell receptor (beta chain) originates from a study of blood T cell repertoires in COVID-19. Study-level background: The United States, Italy and Spain were the sources of the acute and convalescent COVID-19 samples. PBMCs, B-cell-depleted T cells, or T cells provided the cDNA or gDNA that made up the material.

V was shortened by 0 bases and J by 0 bases, with 4 bases between the two germline ends. Per germline, CDR1 GTSNPN and CDR2 SVGIG (reference sequence). The length of the CDR3 is 13 residues. Authors' methods: Quantification of nucleated cells was approximated via reference gene primer amplification. Method: immunoSEQ multiplex PCR; TCRdb's copy keeps in-frame clones and lacks some. V, J and clone size reflect that table, while D and trimming were determined from the DNA. The sample includes some 150,000 clones, roughly 87% of them seen just once. This chain links TRBV30 with TRBJ2-3; the D is unclear. Sequencing input: peripheral blood. The clonotype originates from a woman in her sixties with active or convalescent COVID-19. In DNA form, the CDR3 reads TGTGCCTGGAGTGTGAGGAGCACAGATACGCAGTATTTT. This sequence encodes CAWSVRSTDTQYF.